Shown below are 23 T cell receptor beta chains from a single sample sequenced in a study of cytomegalovirus exposure and HLA in healthy donors. The repertoire was sequenced with immunoSEQ multiplex PCR; TCRdb's copy has only in-frame clones and lacks some. Counted here are more than 130,000 clones, about 86% occurring once; the ten biggest clones make up about 7.9%. The sequencing sample was made of PBMCs. These TCRs come from a woman under 30 in good health and CMV-seropositive.

The CDR3 nucleotides read TGTGCCAGCAGCCCAGAGGTTCAGGGCCGCTCACCCCTCCACTTT. This translates into CASSPEVQGRSPLHF. The V gene is TRBV9, the J gene TRBJ1-6; TRBD1 might be the D (5 bases). Germline values: CDR1 SGDLS, CDR2 YYNGEE. Trimming removed 4 bases from V and 10 bases from J, with 18 bases in between. The CDR3 consists of 15 residues. Together with reference TRBV9 and TRBJ1-6, the CDR3 gives the full variable domain: DSGVTQTPKHLITATGQRVTLRCSPRSGDLSVYWYQQSLDQGLQFLIQYYNGEERAKGNILERFSAQQFPDLHSELNLSSLELGDSALYFCASSPEVQGRSPLHFGNGTRLTVT.

The CDR3 DNA sequence: TGTGCCAGCAGTTACACCGACAGGGGGCGCGAGGGCTACACCTTC. As protein: CASSYTDRGREGYTF. The gene calls are TRBV6-5 and TRBJ1-2; the match to TRBD1 covers 10 bases. The ends lost 2 bases at V and 8 bases at J; junction bases unmatched: 8. Germline V gene sequence: CDR1 MNHEY, CDR2 SVGAGI. This CDR3 spans 15 amino acids.

The chain has TRBV28 and TRBJ1-1; 9 nucleotides agree with TRBD1. Trimming took 11 bases from V and 6 from J; bases not matched to a gene: 10. CDR3 size: 13 residues. The germline gives CDR1 MDHEN, CDR2 SYDVKM. The CDR3 loop reads CAGRGQGDPEAFF. CDR3 DNA sequence: TGTGCCGGGAGGGGACAGGGCGACCCTGAAGCTTTCTTT.

The chain links TRBV7-9 to TRBJ1-2; D perhaps matches TRBD1 (5 bases). The CDR3 runs 13 residues. With 5 bases removed from V and 2 bases from J, the gap between germline ends came to 9 bases. Germline V lookup: CDR1 SEHNR, CDR2 FQNEAQ (reference sequence). The CDR3 DNA reads as TGTGCCAGCAGCACAGGAGCCAACTATGGCTACACCTTC. Translation gives CASSTGANYGYTF.

This chain's CDR3 is CASSRTRDSSYNSPLHF. CDR3 nucleotides: TGTGCCAGTAGTAGAACCAGGGATAGCTCCTATAATTCACCCCTCCACTTT. The genes are TRBV19 and TRBJ1-6, with D possibly TRBD1 on 5 matching bases. The germline V and J ends were trimmed by 4 bases and 0 bases, with 13 bases remaining between them. The CDR3 loop spans 17 amino acids. CDR1 LNHDA and CDR2 SQIVND come from the germline V gene (reference sequence).

This clone has a single count. The chain has TRBV19 and TRBJ2-7; maybe TRBD2 (7 bases). Germline V CDR1 and CDR2: LNHDA, SQIVND (reference sequence). The CDR3 runs 13 residues. V was cut by 2 bases and J by 6 bases, with 11 bases left in between. The CDR3 region has the DNA TGTGCCAGTAGTATAAGGCGGGGGCGCGAGCAGTACTTC. Translating gives CASSIRRGREQYF.

This chain joins TRBV28 and TRBJ1-1; no clear D. The ends were cut back, 2 bases at V and 0 bases at J, with 10 bases in the middle. Germline values: CDR1 MDHEN, CDR2 SYDVKM. CDR3 size: 15 residues. The CDR3 spells CASSLGGPVNTEAFF. CDR3 bases: TGTGCCAGCAGTTTAGGTGGGCCGGTGAACACTGAAGCTTTCTTT.

This chain joins TRBV10-3 and TRBJ2-5; D is unresolved. Germline V lookup: CDR1 ENHRY, CDR2 SYGVKD. CDR3 size: 13 residues. V dropped 4 bases and J dropped 2 bases, with 8 bases sitting between them. CDR3 bases: TGTGCCATCAGTGGCGGAACTCAAGAGACCCAGTACTTC. Its translation is CAISGGTQETQYF.

V is TRBV7-8 and J is TRBJ2-2; 14 nucleotides align to TRBD2. Trimming removed 3 bases from V and 5 bases from J; junction bases left unmatched: 5. This CDR3 has 17 amino acids. CDR1 is SGHVS and CDR2 is FQNEAQ in the germline V gene. The CDR3, as DNA: TGTGCCAGCAGCTTGGGACTAGCGGGAGTTCGTACCGGGGAGCTGTTTTTT. Protein sequence: CASSLGLAGVRTGELFF. Full variable domain (remainder filled in from reference TRBV7-8 and TRBJ2-2): GAGVSQSPRYKVAKRGQDVALRCDPISGHVSLFWYQQALGQGPEFLTYFQNEAQLDKSGLPSDRFFAERPEGSVSTLKIQRTQQEDSAVYLCASSLGLAGVRTGELFFGEGSRLTVL.

V is TRBV5-1 and J is TRBJ2-1, with a possible D match to TRBD1 (6 bases). Trimming removed 3 bases from V and 5 bases from J, with 15 bases in between. The CDR3 spans 15 residues. Looked up from germline, CDR1 is SGHRS and CDR2 is YFSETQ. The CDR3 spells CASSSQASGDNEQFF. The CDR3 region has the DNA TGCGCCAGCAGCTCCCAAGCCTCAGGGGACAATGAGCAGTTCTTC.

The V and J genes are TRBV19 and TRBJ1-5; perhaps TRBD1 as D (5 bases). Germline CDR1 LNHDA, CDR2 SQIVND (reference sequence). Trimming took 2 bases from V and 8 from J, leaving 10 bases between them. The length of the CDR3 is 13 residues. The CDR3 DNA reads TGTGCCAGTAGTATATCGGAGGGGAAGCCCCAGCATTTT. This sequence encodes CASSISEGKPQHF.

The CDR3: CASSVRDRGDTQYF. The CDR3 bases are TGTGCCAGCAGCGTCCGGGACAGAGGAGATACGCAGTATTTT. J is TRBJ2-3 and V is TRBV9, with 7 positions matching TRBD1. This CDR3 comprises 14 residues. Germline trimming cut 2 bases from V and 5 bases from J; bases unmatched to any gene: 5. The germline CDR1 and CDR2 sequences are SGDLS and YYNGEE.

To note about this clone: Other nucleotide sequences in the sample specify the same CDR3. This chain joins TRBV9 and TRBJ2-1; TRBD1 is a possible D gene (5 bases). CDR1 SGDLS and CDR2 YYNGEE come from the germline V gene. Trimming shortened V by 0 bases and J by 1 base, and 8 bases separated the two germline ends. The CDR3 consists of 15 residues. The CDR3 loop reads CASSVAPGSYNEQFF. The CDR3 DNA reads TGTGCCAGCAGCGTAGCCCCAGGGTCCTACAATGAGCAGTTCTTC.

The J gene is TRBJ2-2, the V gene TRBV29-1, with 8 positions matching TRBD1. This CDR3 comprises 14 residues. Germline trimming cut 6 bases from V and 0 bases from J; bases unmatched to any gene: 3. Per the germline V gene, CDR1 is SQVTM and CDR2 is ANQGSEA. CDR3 protein: CSVQGAANTGELFF. CDR3 DNA sequence: TGCAGCGTCCAGGGGGCCGCGAACACCGGGGAGCTGTTTTTT.

This chain connects TRBV5-4 to TRBJ2-3, with TRBD2 matching 7 bases. The CDR3 length is 15 residues. In germline, CDR1 is SGHNT, CDR2 YYREEE (reference sequence). The V segment lost 4 bases and the J segment 1 base; nucleotides outside the gene matches: 6. The CDR3 is CASSPGGSGTDTQYF. The CDR3 region has the DNA TGTGCCAGCAGCCCCGGGGGGTCCGGCACAGATACGCAGTATTTT.

The V call is TRBV5-6, the J call TRBJ1-1; D call uncertain. The CDR3 is 13 amino acids. V lost 4 bases and J 2 bases, leaving 9 bases between the germline ends. The germline V gene encodes CDR1 SGHDT and CDR2 YYEEEE. CDR3 DNA: TGTGCCAGCAGCCTTACAGATAACACTGAAGCTTTCTTT. This translates into CASSLTDNTEAFF.

The chain is built from TRBV18 and TRBJ2-1; 8 nucleotides align to TRBD2. J lost 4 bases, V lost 2 bases, and 10 bases had no gene match. Germline assignment: CDR1 KGHSH and CDR2 LQKENI. The CDR3 totals 17 residues. As DNA, the CDR3 is TGTGCCAGCTCACCAAGCGGGAGCGTAGTCGGGTACAATGAGCAGTTCTTC. Protein sequence: CASSPSGSVVGYNEQFF.

By proportion, this clone is medium-sized. The J gene is TRBJ2-7, the V gene TRBV4-1, with 10 nucleotides matching TRBD1. This CDR3 has 15 residues. The germline gives CDR1 MGHRA, CDR2 YSYEKL. V shed 2 bases, J shed 4 bases, and the junction held 5 bases outside the gene matches. CDR3 bases: TGCGCCAGCAGCCAATCAGGGACAGGGGTATACGAGCAGTACTTC. Translation: CASSQSGTGVYEQYF.

The J gene is TRBJ2-3, the V gene TRBV7-9; perhaps TRBD1 as D (5 bases). This CDR3 has 13 residues. CDR1 and CDR2 (germline): SEHNR, FQNEAQ (reference sequence). Deletions cut 8 bases from V and 5 bases from J, with 14 bases between. CDR3 region: CASATASLDTQYF. The DNA of the CDR3 is TGTGCCAGCGCGACAGCGTCCCTAGATACGCAGTATTTT.

This clone was picked up a small number of times. This chain connects TRBV5-1 to TRBJ1-1; 9 bases are shared with TRBD1. Germline CDR1 reads SGHRS; CDR2 reads YFSETQ. The V gene end was trimmed by 1 base and the J gene end by 3 bases; junction bases not matched to a gene: 4. This CDR3 region has 15 residues. The CDR3 reads CASSLLTGGDTEAFF. DNA for the CDR3: TGCGCCAGCAGCTTGCTGACAGGGGGTGACACTGAAGCTTTCTTT.

J is TRBJ2-2 and V is TRBV5-4, with 7 bases that match TRBD1. This CDR3 comprises 14 residues. V dropped 3 bases and J dropped 6; count of bases not matched to a gene: 5. Per the germline V gene, CDR1 is SGHNT and CDR2 is YYREEE (reference sequence). The CDR3 loop reads CASSSYQGAGELFF. In DNA form, the CDR3 reads TGTGCCAGCAGCTCCTACCAGGGGGCCGGGGAGCTGTTTTTT.

In the case of this clone: One junction end disagrees with the germline gene, perhaps due to a read error. The chain joins TRBV6-6 to TRBJ1-6, with D perhaps TRBD1 (6 bases). Germline V gene sequence: CDR1 MNHNY, CDR2 SVGAGI (reference sequence). This CDR3 is 14 amino acids long. This CDR3 reads CVSSYVRGNSPLHF. CDR3 coding DNA: TGTGTCAGCAGTTACGTCAGGGGTAATTCACCCCTCCACTTT.

The chain combines TRBV7-2 with TRBJ1-2, with D tentatively TRBD1 (6 bases). V dropped 5 bases and J dropped 5 bases, with 12 bases sitting between them. Germline CDR1 reads SGHTA; CDR2 reads FQGNSA. This CDR3 spans 13 amino acids. CDR3 sequence reads: CASSGQSAYGYTF. Here the CDR3 DNA reads TGTGCCAGCAGCGGACAGTCCGCTTATGGCTACACCTTC.